The TCR beta chain under discussion was sequenced for a study of blood T cells in healthy people across ages. Regarding this clonotype: No antigen is known for it.

Germline-derived CDR1 and CDR2 are DFQATT and SNEGSKA (reference sequence). This CDR3 has 14 amino acids. Trimming took off 6 bases at V and 7 bases at J, with 18 bases between the two ends. Findings of the study overall: Donor CMV status, an unknown factor, possibly confounded changes in expanded clonotypes.

Combining a sample-barcoded 5' primer with a J-beta primer mix, a second PCR ran for 7 to 11 cycles. All cDNA molecules were each tagged by a template-switch adaptor with 12 random nucleotides. Researchers report that each sample yielded at least 2.5 million CDR3-containing paired-end reads. MiXCR, run by TCRdb on the 5' RACE reads, gives a single entry per CDR3 protein. The data show roughly 860,000 distinct CDR3 sequences, around 68% seen once. This TCR came from a young man in good health. V and J are TRBV20-1 and TRBJ1-4; D is uncertain. Source material: blood. This CDR3 is CSATPSEMGEKLFF. CDR3 nucleotides: TGCAGTGCCACGCCGTCGGAGATGGGTGAAAAACTGTTTTTT.